The entry that follows covers one T cell receptor (beta chain) sequence. Its specific antigen is unknown. No much larger clone exists at a distance of one base, and base qualities are not known. From a lookup of the germline V gene (reference sequence), CDR1 and CDR2 are MNHNY and SVGAGI. The CDR3 covers 14 residues, taking in both the cysteine and the phenylalanine. Of the read, only the CDR3 DNA is kept; its 42 bases are in frame from base 1. V gives up 6 bases and J gives up 2 bases, and the segment between their germline ends measures 12 bases. This sample is part of a study of technical replicates of blood from a few donors (TCRdb year 2017). The receptor library was made with the immunoSEQ multiplex PCR assay. Sourced from immuneACCESS, this table was stored by TCRdb with only in-frame sequences that have V and J called. A share of the clones is absent; for the studies checked, an unresolved V gene accounts for under half, and the remainder has no known explanation. Here the sample has 9,500 to 15,000 clones; 60% to 85% occur a single time. The ten largest clones represent more than 12% of the sample.

This sequence originates from a human donor in good health. Recombination linked TRBV6-6 to TRBJ2-3, with TRBD1 perhaps the D gene, on 6 matching bases. The sample was PBMCs. The DNA is TGTGCCAGCAGCCCAGGGGAATACACAGATACGCAGTATTTT. Translated, this gives CASSPGEYTDTQYF.